A single sample is the source of the 14 T cell receptor beta chains below, sequenced in a study of blood T cell repertoires in COVID-19. TCRdb's table, derived via immunoSEQ multiplex PCR, lists solely in-frame clones and lacks some. This table has about 130,000 clones, 90% appearing once. What was sequenced was peripheral blood. Source of these receptors: a man aged 50 or older with active COVID-19.

This chain links TRBV3-1 (or the pseudogene TRBV3-2) with TRBJ2-3; no clear D. This CDR3 has 16 residues. The germline CDR1 and CDR2 sequences are LGHDT and YNNKEL (reference sequence). Trimming took 1 base from V and 2 from J, leaving 13 bases between them. CDR3 protein: CASSQGRVPSTDTQYF. The CDR3 DNA reads as TGTGCCAGCAGCCAAGGCCGGGTTCCATCCACAGATACGCAGTATTTT.

The V and J genes are TRBV24-1 and TRBJ2-2; D is undetermined. Trimming took 5 bases from V and 0 from J, leaving 12 bases between them. Per germline, CDR1 KGHDR and CDR2 SFDVKD. CDR3 length equals 16 residues. CDR3 amino acids: CATSAVGSANTGELFF. In nucleotides, the CDR3 is TGTGCCACCAGTGCGGTAGGCAGCGCGAACACCGGGGAGCTGTTTTTT.

The chain joins TRBV9 to TRBJ1-3, with D perhaps matching TRBD1 (5 bases). There are 20 residues in the CDR3. Germline loops: CDR1 SGDLS, CDR2 YYNGEE. The ends were cut back, 0 bases at V and 6 bases at J, with 28 bases in the middle. The CDR3 protein is CASSVDVRWVGGVHENTIYF. The CDR3 DNA sequence: TGTGCCAGCAGCGTAGATGTAAGGTGGGTCGGGGGGGTACACGAAAACACCATATATTTT.

V gene TRBV2 combines with J gene TRBJ1-3; the match to TRBD1 covers 9 bases. Trimming removed 6 bases from V and 0 bases from J; junction bases left unmatched: 9. Germline CDR1 SNHLY, CDR2 FYNNEI. CDR3 length: 17 residues. CDR3 coding DNA: TGTGCCAGCAGCGCGGACAGGGGACACCGCTCTGGAAACACCATATATTTT. Translation: CASSADRGHRSGNTIYF. Using reference TRBV2 and TRBJ1-3 for the parts outside the CDR3, the full variable domain is EPEVTQTPSHQVTQMGQEVILRCVPISNHLYFYWYRQILGQKVEFLVSFYNNEISEKSEIFDDQFSVERPDGSNFTLKIRSTKLEDSAMYFCASSADRGHRSGNTIYFGEGSWLTVV.

For this clone: This may stem from a read error, because a much larger clone lies one nucleotide away. The chain couples TRBV6-5 to TRBJ2-6; D possibly corresponds to TRBD1 (6 bases). From germline, CDR1 is MNHEY and CDR2 SVGAGI. The CDR3 totals 15 residues. The V gene lost 8 bases and the J gene lost 4 bases, with 15 bases spanning the gap. The CDR3 DNA follows: TGTGCCAGCTGTAGGGGGAGTTTGGGGGCCAACGTCCTGACTTTC. Its protein is CASCRGSLGANVLTF.

The chain combines TRBV21-1 with TRBJ2-2; the tabulated D call, TRBD2, remains unverified against the DNA. TRBV21-1 represents a pseudogene. This CDR3 comprises 14 residues. The CDR3 region is CASSNPGMDGELFF. CDR3 coding DNA: TGTGCCAGCAGCAACCCGGGGATGGACGGGGAGCTGTTTTTT.

The gene calls are TRBV6-5 and TRBJ2-3; D is unclear. Germline V CDR1 and CDR2: MNHEY, SVGAGI. The CDR3 covers 14 residues. The V end lost 4 bases, the J end lost 4 bases, and 12 bases lay between the germline ends. The CDR3 coding sequence is TGTGCCAGCAGTTCCGTCGGGTTGCCAGATACGCAGTATTTT. As protein: CASSSVGLPDTQYF.

This chain connects TRBV12-5 to TRBJ1-6; maybe TRBD1 (6 bases). This CDR3 region has 16 residues. Germline V lookup: CDR1 LGHNT, CDR2 FRNRAP. Trimming cost V 4 bases and J 10 bases, with 20 bases left between them. The CDR3 protein is CASGSNYRDGSSPLHF. CDR3 bases: TGTGCTAGTGGTTCGAACTACAGGGATGGTTCCTCACCCCTCCACTTT.

This rearrangement joins TRBV14 to TRBJ1-5; D is unclear. Germline V gene lookup returns CDR1 SGHDN and CDR2 FVKESK. The CDR3 is made up of 13 amino acids. V dropped 4 bases and J dropped 4 bases, with 8 bases sitting between them. As DNA, the CDR3 is TGTGCCAGCAGCCCGTCCCTGAATCAGCCCCAGCATTTT. Amino acids: CASSPSLNQPQHF.

This clone was seen only a few times. The chain links TRBV7-9 to TRBJ1-2, with unresolved D. The CDR3 extends over 12 amino acids. From germline, CDR1 is SEHNR and CDR2 FQNEAQ (reference sequence). Between the trimmed V and J ends, which lost 5 bases and 3 bases, there was a span of 7 bases. The DNA of the CDR3 is TGTGCCAGCAGCCCAACGGACTATGGCTACACCTTC. Its protein is CASSPTDYGYTF.

V usage is TRBV19 and J usage is TRBJ2-1; TRBD2 agrees at 7 bases. Trimming at V came to 3 bases and at J to 4 bases, leaving 15 bases not matched to a gene. Germline CDR1 and CDR2: LNHDA and SQIVND (reference sequence). The length of the CDR3 is 18 residues. The CDR3 sequence is CASSIEKPGLPKYNEQFF. The CDR3 nucleotides read TGTGCCAGTAGTATTGAAAAACCGGGACTACCCAAATACAATGAGCAGTTCTTC.

The rearrangement uses TRBV15 and TRBJ1-2; TRBD1 matches 7 bases. The germline V gene has CDR1 LNHNV and CDR2 YYDKDF (reference sequence). The CDR3 contains 15 residues. With V trimmed by 0 bases and J by 7 bases, 8 bases remained unmatched. Written as DNA, the CDR3 is TGTGCCACCAGCAGAGATAAGACAGGGCGGACTGGCTACACCTTC. Translating it yields CATSRDKTGRTGYTF.

The chain has TRBV12-5 and TRBJ2-1; D is unresolved. Germline V CDR1 and CDR2: LGHNT, FRNRAP. CDR3 length: 13 residues. V was trimmed by 6 bases and J by 6 bases, leaving 12 bases between them. CDR3 DNA sequence: TGTGCTAGTGGCGACTCGGGTGCCAATGAGCAGTTCTTC. Amino acids: CASGDSGANEQFF.

This rearrangement joins TRBV19 to TRBJ2-3; 12 bases match TRBD2. V trimming: 7 bases; J trimming: 4 bases; junction bases outside the gene matches: 6. This CDR3 region has 15 residues. Germline V gene sequence: CDR1 LNHDA, CDR2 SQIVND (reference sequence). The CDR3: CASTRLAGVSDTQYF. As DNA, the CDR3 is TGTGCCAGTACCCGACTAGCGGGGGTGTCAGATACGCAGTATTTT.